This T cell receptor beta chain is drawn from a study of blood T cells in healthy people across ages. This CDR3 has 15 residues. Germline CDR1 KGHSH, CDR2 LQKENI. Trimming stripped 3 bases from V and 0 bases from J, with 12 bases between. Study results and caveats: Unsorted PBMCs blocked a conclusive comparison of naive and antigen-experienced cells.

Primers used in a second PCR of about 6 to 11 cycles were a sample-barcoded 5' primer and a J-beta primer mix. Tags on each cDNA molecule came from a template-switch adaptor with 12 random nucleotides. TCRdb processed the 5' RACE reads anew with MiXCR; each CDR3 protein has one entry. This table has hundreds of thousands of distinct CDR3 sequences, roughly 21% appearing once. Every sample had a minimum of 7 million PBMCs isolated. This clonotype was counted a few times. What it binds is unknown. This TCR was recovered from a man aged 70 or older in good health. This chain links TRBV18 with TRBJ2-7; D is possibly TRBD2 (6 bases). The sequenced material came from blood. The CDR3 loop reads CASSPSSENSYEQYF. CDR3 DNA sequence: TGTGCCAGCTCACCTTCTAGCGAGAACTCCTACGAGCAGTACTTC. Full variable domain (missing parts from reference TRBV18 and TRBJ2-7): NAGVMQNPRHLVRRRGQEARLRCSPMKGHSHVYWYRQLPEEGLKFMVYLQKENIIDESGMPKERFSAEFPKEGPSILRIQQVVRGDSAAYFCASSPSSENSYEQYFGPGTRLTVT.